The next 20 T cell receptor beta chains were all read from a single sample in a study of blood T cell repertoires in COVID-19. TCRdb's table, derived via immunoSEQ multiplex PCR, lists solely in-frame clones and lacks some. Here the sample spans approximately 270,000 clones, about 87% being singletons. The sample was PBMCs or T cells enriched from blood (not recorded which). Receptor source: a woman between 25 and 40 years old with acute COVID-19.

The chain couples TRBV11-3 to TRBJ2-1; 7 positions agree with TRBD2. This CDR3 is built from 18 residues. The germline V gene encodes CDR1 SGHNT and CDR2 YENEEA. V shed 0 bases, J shed 1 base, and the junction held 9 bases outside the gene matches. The CDR3 spells CASSLDPWQGGSYNEQFF. The CDR3 nucleotides read TGTGCCAGCAGCTTAGACCCATGGCAGGGAGGGTCCTACAATGAGCAGTTCTTC.

This clone appeared once. The chain employs TRBV12-3 or TRBV12-4 and TRBJ1-1, with no clear D. With 6 bases removed from V and 11 bases from J, the gap between germline ends came to 13 bases. The length of the CDR3 is 11 residues. CDR3 residues: CASRFRGFAFF. The CDR3 DNA is TGTGCCAGCAGATTCAGAGGGTTCGCTTTCTTT.

The rearrangement uses TRBV19 and TRBJ2-3, with 7 nucleotides matching TRBD1. Losses at the gene ends were 4 bases for V and 4 bases for J; bases not matched to a gene: 8. Germline-derived CDR1 and CDR2 are LNHDA and SQIVND (reference sequence). The CDR3 sequence is 15 residues long. The CDR3 DNA reads TGTGCCAGTAGTACCGGACAGGCATCCCCAGATACGCAGTATTTT. It codes for CASSTGQASPDTQYF.

This clone has a single count. The rearrangement links TRBV7-9 to TRBJ2-1, with D uncertain. V dropped 1 base and J dropped 8 bases, with 12 bases sitting between them. CDR3 length: 14 amino acids. Germline V CDR1 and CDR2: SEHNR, FQNEAQ (reference sequence). The CDR3 DNA sequence: TGTGCCAGCAGCTTAGGACTCGTTTCGGATGAGCAGTTCTTC. Protein sequence: CASSLGLVSDEQFF. The full variable domain, its missing parts supplied by reference TRBV7-9 and TRBJ2-1, is DTGVSQNPRHKITKRGQNVTFRCDPISEHNRLYWYRQTLGQGPEFLTYFQNEAQLEKSRLLSDRFSAERPKGSFSTLEIQRTEQGDSAMYLCASSLGLVSDEQFFGPGTRLTVL.

The gene calls are TRBV7-2 and TRBJ2-2; 10 bases are a match to TRBD2. The CDR3 has 15 amino acids. Germline values: CDR1 SGHTA, CDR2 FQGNSA. The V gene end was trimmed by 5 bases and the J gene end by 5 bases; junction bases not matched to a gene: 5. CDR3 sequence reads: CASSATSGKTGELFF. The CDR3 region has the DNA TGTGCCAGCAGCGCCACTAGCGGGAAGACCGGGGAGCTGTTTTTT. Variable domain in full (rest from reference TRBV7-2 and TRBJ2-2): GAGVSQSPSNKVTEKGKDVELRCDPISGHTALYWYRQSLGQGLEFLIYFQGNSAPDKSGLPSDRFSAERTGGSVSTLTIQRTQQEDSAVYLCASSATSGKTGELFFGEGSRLTVL.

The gene calls are TRBV6-2 or TRBV6-3 and TRBJ1-5; perhaps TRBD1 as D (6 bases). CDR1 and CDR2 from the germline V gene are MNHEY and SVGEGT. V shed 5 bases and J shed 3 bases, with 11 bases lying between them. This CDR3 region has 14 residues. As DNA, the CDR3 is TGTGCCAGCAGTCGTCAGGGGTTCAATCAGCCCCAGCATTTT. Its protein product is CASSRQGFNQPQHF.

This chain joins TRBV7-6 and TRBJ2-7; no reliable D call. CDR1 and CDR2 from the germline V gene are SGHVS and FNYEAQ. CDR3 length equals 14 residues. V was cut by 1 base and J by 3 bases, with 10 bases left in between. Here the CDR3 DNA reads TGTGCCAGCAGCTTAGGCCAACAGAGCTACGAGCAGTACTTC. Amino acid sequence: CASSLGQQSYEQYF.

This clone was picked up one time. The chain recombines TRBV6-5 with TRBJ1-6; possible D gene TRBD1, 5 bases. Trimming took off 6 bases at V and 7 bases at J, with 16 bases between the two ends. CDR3 length: 15 amino acids. Germline-derived CDR1 and CDR2 are MNHEY and SVGAGI. CDR3 protein: CASRKQAAGNSPLHF. The CDR3 nucleotides are TGTGCCAGCAGGAAACAGGCCGCGGGGAATTCACCCCTCCACTTT.

The DNA of the CDR3 is TGCGCCAGCAGCTGGGGACAGGGTGACACTGAAGCTTTCTTT. This translates into CASSWGQGDTEAFF. The chain recombines TRBV5-1 with TRBJ1-1; TRBD1 agrees at 9 bases. The CDR3 loop spans 14 amino acids. The V segment lost 3 bases and the J segment 3 bases; nucleotides outside the gene matches: 3. Germline V lookup: CDR1 SGHRS, CDR2 YFSETQ.

V gene TRBV6-4 combines with J gene TRBJ1-2; TRBD1 agrees at 7 bases. With V trimmed by 6 bases and J by 3 bases, 7 bases remained unmatched. The CDR3 has 14 amino acids. Germline V gene lookup returns CDR1 MRHNA and CDR2 SNTAGT. In DNA form, the CDR3 reads TGTGCCAGCAGCCAGACAGGGAAGGACTATGGCTACACCTTC. It yields the protein CASSQTGKDYGYTF.

The genes are TRBV5-1 and TRBJ2-1; a possible D gene is TRBD1 (6 bases). The CDR3 consists of 15 residues. Trimming cost V 0 bases and J 7 bases, with 14 bases left between them. CDR1 is SGHRS, CDR2 YFSETQ, per germline. The CDR3 here is CASSLDPGARNEQFF. The CDR3, as DNA: TGCGCCAGCAGCTTGGATCCAGGGGCAAGGAATGAGCAGTTCTTC.

V and J are TRBV7-9 and TRBJ1-3; 8 nucleotides align to TRBD1. With 3 bases clipped from V and 0 bases from J, the junction kept 7 bases outside the gene matches. This CDR3 region has 17 residues. Germline V gene sequence: CDR1 SEHNR, CDR2 FQNEAQ (reference sequence). The CDR3 is CASSFRGQVGSGNTIYF. The CDR3 region has the DNA TGTGCCAGCAGCTTCAGGGGGCAGGTCGGCTCTGGAAACACCATATATTTT.

The CDR3 protein is CASSLGQGPDTQYF. In DNA, the CDR3 is TGTGCCAGCAGCTTGGGACAGGGCCCAGATACGCAGTATTTT. J is TRBJ2-3 and V is TRBV5-4, with 7 bases matching TRBD1. The CDR3 is made up of 14 amino acids. The V segment lost 0 bases and the J segment 4 bases; nucleotides outside the gene matches: 2. CDR1 is SGHNT and CDR2 is YYREEE in the germline V gene (reference sequence).

The V and J genes are TRBV12-3 or TRBV12-4 and TRBJ1-1; D uncertain. The CDR3 extends over 13 amino acids. Between the trimmed V and J ends, which lost 6 bases and 0 bases, there was a span of 8 bases. CDR3 protein: CASSPQLNTEAFF. CDR3 coding DNA: TGTGCCAGCAGCCCACAGTTGAACACTGAAGCTTTCTTT.

This sequence joins TRBV24-1 and TRBJ2-3; the match to TRBD2 covers 15 bases. J gave up 5 bases and V 5 bases, and 4 bases lay outside the gene matches. The CDR3 spans 16 residues. The germline V gene encodes CDR1 KGHDR and CDR2 SFDVKD. CDR3 nucleotide sequence: TGTGCCACCAGTGGGACTAGCGGGAGGGCAGAAGATACGCAGTATTTT. Translating it yields CATSGTSGRAEDTQYF.

The chain recombines TRBV2 with TRBJ2-7; 7 positions match TRBD2. The V and J ends lost 8 bases and 6 bases, in that order; junction bases with no gene match: 10. The CDR3 loop spans 13 amino acids. The germline CDR1 and CDR2 sequences are SNHLY and FYNNEI. CDR3 sequence (DNA): TGTGCCAGCTCAGAACGGGAGGAGGGCGAGCAGTACTTC. Protein sequence: CASSEREEGEQYF.

The count of this clone is one. The chain carries TRBV5-1 and TRBJ1-6, with no clear D. Per germline, CDR1 SGHRS and CDR2 YFSETQ. The ends were cut back, 1 base at V and 8 bases at J, with 13 bases in the middle. This CDR3 region has 15 residues. In DNA form, the CDR3 reads TGCGCCAGCAGCTTGATCGGGAGGCCGGATTCACCCCTCCACTTT. Protein product: CASSLIGRPDSPLHF.

This chain joins TRBV7-8 and TRBJ2-1; 12 bases align to TRBD2. Germline assignment: CDR1 SGHVS and CDR2 FQNEAQ. Trimming at V came to 5 bases and at J to 8 bases, leaving 10 bases not matched to a gene. The CDR3 sequence is 16 residues long. The CDR3 DNA is TGTGCCAGCAGCCTCCGACTAGCGGGAGATCGCGATGAGCAGTTCTTC. Translation: CASSLRLAGDRDEQFF.

The chain uses TRBV28 and TRBJ2-2; no definite D call. The CDR3 covers 12 residues. The V end lost 7 bases, the J end lost 4 bases, and 7 bases lay between the germline ends. Germline V CDR1 and CDR2: MDHEN, SYDVKM. The CDR3 here is CASTAVTGELFF. The CDR3 DNA follows: TGTGCCAGCACTGCGGTCACCGGGGAGCTGTTTTTT.

V is TRBV18 and J is TRBJ1-4; D is uncertain. V was trimmed by 3 bases and J by 5 bases, leaving 10 bases between them. Per the germline V gene, CDR1 is KGHSH and CDR2 is LQKENI. This CDR3 is built from 14 residues. CDR3 residues: CASSPEELNEKLFF. CDR3 in DNA: TGTGCCAGCTCACCCGAAGAGCTAAATGAAAAACTGTTTTTT.